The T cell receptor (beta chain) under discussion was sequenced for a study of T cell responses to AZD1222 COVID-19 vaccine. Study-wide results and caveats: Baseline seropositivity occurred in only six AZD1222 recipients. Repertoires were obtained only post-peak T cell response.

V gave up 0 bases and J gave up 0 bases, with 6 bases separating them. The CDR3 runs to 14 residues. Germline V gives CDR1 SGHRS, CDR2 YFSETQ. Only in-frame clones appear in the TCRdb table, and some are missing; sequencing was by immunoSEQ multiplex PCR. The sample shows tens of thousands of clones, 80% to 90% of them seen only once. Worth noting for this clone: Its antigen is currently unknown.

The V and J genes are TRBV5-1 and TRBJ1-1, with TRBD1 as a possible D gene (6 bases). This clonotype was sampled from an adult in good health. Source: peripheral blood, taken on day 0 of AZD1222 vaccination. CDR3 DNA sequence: TGCGCCAGCAGCTTGGGACAGGTGAACACTGAAGCTTTCTTT. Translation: CASSLGQVNTEAFF.